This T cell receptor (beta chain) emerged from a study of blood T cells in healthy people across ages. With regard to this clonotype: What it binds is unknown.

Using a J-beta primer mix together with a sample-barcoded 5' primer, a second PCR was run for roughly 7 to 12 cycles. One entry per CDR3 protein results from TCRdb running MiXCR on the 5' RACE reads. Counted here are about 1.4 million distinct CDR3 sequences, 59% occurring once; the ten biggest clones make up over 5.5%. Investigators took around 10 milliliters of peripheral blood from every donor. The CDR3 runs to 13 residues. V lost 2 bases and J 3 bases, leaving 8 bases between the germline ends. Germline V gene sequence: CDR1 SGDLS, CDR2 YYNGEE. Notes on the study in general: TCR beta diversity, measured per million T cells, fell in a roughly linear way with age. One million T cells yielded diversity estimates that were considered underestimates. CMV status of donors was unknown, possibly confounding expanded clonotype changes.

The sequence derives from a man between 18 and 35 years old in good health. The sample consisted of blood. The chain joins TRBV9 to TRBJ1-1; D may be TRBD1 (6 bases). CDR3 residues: CASSVGQYTEAFF. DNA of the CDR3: TGTGCCAGCAGCGTTGGACAGTACACTGAAGCTTTCTTT.